This TCR beta chain appears in the sequencing data of a study of human T cells and chemical hapten exposure. This clonotype came up many times. TCRdb reanalysed the RACE reads using MiXCR and keeps one entry per CDR3 protein. The sample holds about 40,000 distinct CDR3 sequences, 8.9% seen once. Noted time point: patch test 2, 6 weeks after DPC sensitization. Treatment here: therapeutic diphenylcyclopropenone sensitization with weekly scalp DPC. The TCR comes from a woman in her 40s with alopecia areata. Some clones in this sample may be carry-over from other donors' samples. The specimen comprised whole blood, sampled in connection with sensitization to the hapten diphenylcyclopropenone (DPC).

CDR3: CASTDSWTYGYTF. CDR3 DNA sequence: TGTGCCAGCACGGACAGTTGGACCTATGGCTACACCTTC. This chain links TRBV25-1 with TRBJ1-2; D may be TRBD1 (6 bases). V was shortened by 7 bases and J by 4 bases, with 13 bases between the two germline ends. This CDR3 region has 13 residues. The germline V gene encodes CDR1 MGHDK and CDR2 SYGVNS.